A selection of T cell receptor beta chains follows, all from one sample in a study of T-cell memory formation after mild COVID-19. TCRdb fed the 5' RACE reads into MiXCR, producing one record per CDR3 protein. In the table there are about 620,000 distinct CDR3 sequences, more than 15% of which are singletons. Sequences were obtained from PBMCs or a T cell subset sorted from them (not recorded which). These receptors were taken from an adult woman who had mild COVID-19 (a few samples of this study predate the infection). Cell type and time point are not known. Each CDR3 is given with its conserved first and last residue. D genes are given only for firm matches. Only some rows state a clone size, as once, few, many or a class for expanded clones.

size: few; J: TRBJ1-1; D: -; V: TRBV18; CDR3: CASSPATHGYAEAFF; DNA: TGTGCCAGCTCACCTGCCACACATGGGTACGCTGAAGCTTTCTTT
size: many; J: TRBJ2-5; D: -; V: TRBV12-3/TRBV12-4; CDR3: CASSRTLYQETQYF; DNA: TGTGCCAGCAGTCGGACTTTGTACCAAGAGACCCAGTACTTC
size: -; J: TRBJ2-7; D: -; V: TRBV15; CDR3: CATSRDFYWRGSYEQYF; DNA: TGTGCCACCAGCAGAGATTTTTACTGGCGAGGCTCCTACGAGCAGTACTTC
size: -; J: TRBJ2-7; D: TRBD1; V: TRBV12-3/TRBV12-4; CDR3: CASSHRDRVSYEQYF; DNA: TGTGCCAGCAGCCACCGGGACAGGGTCTCCTACGAGCAGTACTTC
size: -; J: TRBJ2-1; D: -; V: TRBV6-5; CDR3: CASSPGFLSYNEQFF; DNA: TGTGCCAGCAGTCCCGGCTTTTTAAGCTACAATGAGCAGTTCTTC
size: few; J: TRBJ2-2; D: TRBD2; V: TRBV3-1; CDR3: CASSQVLSSGGAGGELFF; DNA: TGTGCCAGCAGCCAAGTCCTCTCTAGCGGGGGGGCCGGCGGGGAGCTGTTTTTT
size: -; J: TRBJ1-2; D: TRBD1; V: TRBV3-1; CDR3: CASKDRDRNYGYTF; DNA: TGTGCCAGCAAAGACAGGGATCGCAACTATGGCTACACCTTC
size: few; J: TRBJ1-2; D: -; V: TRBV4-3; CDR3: CASSQDWDTRGYTF; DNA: TGCGCCAGCAGCCAAGATTGGGACACACGGGGCTACACCTTC
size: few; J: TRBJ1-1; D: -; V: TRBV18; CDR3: CASSPPTNTEAFF; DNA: TGTGCCAGCTCACCACCCACGAACACTGAAGCTTTCTTT
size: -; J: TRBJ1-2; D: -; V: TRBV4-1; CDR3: CASSQAGYPNYGYTF; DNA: TGCGCCAGCAGCCAAGCAGGATACCCTAACTATGGCTACACCTTC
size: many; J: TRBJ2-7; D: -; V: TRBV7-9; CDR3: CASRPRGSGEQYF; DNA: TGTGCCAGCAGGCCCCGTGGGTCGGGCGAGCAGTACTTC